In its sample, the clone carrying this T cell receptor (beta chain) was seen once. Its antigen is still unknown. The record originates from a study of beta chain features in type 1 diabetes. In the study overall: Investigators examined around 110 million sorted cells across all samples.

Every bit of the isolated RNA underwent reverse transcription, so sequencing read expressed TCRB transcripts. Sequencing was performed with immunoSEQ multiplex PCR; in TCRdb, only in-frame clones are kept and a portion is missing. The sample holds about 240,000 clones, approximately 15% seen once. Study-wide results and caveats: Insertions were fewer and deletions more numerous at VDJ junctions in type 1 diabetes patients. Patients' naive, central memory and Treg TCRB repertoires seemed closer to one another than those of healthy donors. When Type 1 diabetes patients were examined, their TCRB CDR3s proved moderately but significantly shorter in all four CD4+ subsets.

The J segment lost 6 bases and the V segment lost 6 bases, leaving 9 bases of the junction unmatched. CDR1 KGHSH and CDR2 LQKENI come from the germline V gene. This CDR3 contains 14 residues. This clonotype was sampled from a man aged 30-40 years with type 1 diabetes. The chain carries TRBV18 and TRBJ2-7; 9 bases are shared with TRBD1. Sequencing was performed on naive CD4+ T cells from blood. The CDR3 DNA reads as TGTGCCAGCTCGCATGGACAGGGGATAAGCGAGCAGTACTTC. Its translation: CASSHGQGISEQYF. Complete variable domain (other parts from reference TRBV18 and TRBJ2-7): NAGVMQNPRHLVRRRGQEARLRCSPMKGHSHVYWYRQLPEEGLKFMVYLQKENIIDESGMPKERFSAEFPKEGPSILRIQQVVRGDSAAYFCASSHGQGISEQYFGPGTRLTVT.